One and the same sample provided the 4 T cell receptor beta chains below, sequenced in a study of cytomegalovirus exposure and HLA in healthy donors. PCR was performed using 60 Vbeta and 13 Jbeta primers. The protocol was immunoSEQ multiplex PCR, while the TCRdb copy is restricted to in-frame clones and leaves out a portion. The sample lists around 120,000 clones, over 60% occurring once. The sequenced material came from PBMCs. The receptors derive from a human donor in good health.

The V gene is TRBV7-9, the J gene TRBJ1-1, with TRBD1 matching 10 bases. Trimming cost V 6 bases and J 3 bases; bases outside gene matches: 7. Germline-derived CDR1 and CDR2 are SEHNR and FQNEAQ (reference sequence). This CDR3 contains 15 residues. The CDR3 DNA reads TGTGCCAGCAGAACCGACAGGGGGCGTGACACTGAAGCTTTCTTT. It is translated as CASRTDRGRDTEAFF.

V is TRBV2 and J is TRBJ2-4; 7 nucleotides match TRBD2. Trimming took 8 bases from V and 1 from J; bases not matched to a gene: 8. Germline V lookup: CDR1 SNHLY, CDR2 FYNNEI. The CDR3 runs to 15 residues. In nucleotides, the CDR3 is TGTGCCAGCTATACCGGGGAGGGGGCCAAAAACATTCAGTACTTC. Translated, it gives CASYTGEGAKNIQYF.

J is TRBJ1-4 and V is TRBV5-1; D is possibly TRBD1 (5 bases). Trimming removed 0 bases from V and 8 bases from J, with 14 bases in between. CDR3 length: 15 residues. Germline lookup yields CDR1 SGHRS and CDR2 YFSETQ. CDR3 protein: CASSLGGDSHEKLFF. The CDR3 DNA is TGCGCCAGCAGCTTGGGGGGTGACAGTCACGAAAAACTGTTTTTT.

The chain combines TRBV7-8 with TRBJ1-6, with TRBD1 as a possible D gene (5 bases). There are 14 residues in the CDR3. The V gene lost 5 bases and the J gene lost 8 bases, with 13 bases spanning the gap. Per germline, CDR1 SGHVS and CDR2 FQNEAQ. CDR3 sequence reads: CASSQNAGYSPLHF. The CDR3 region has the DNA TGTGCCAGCAGCCAAAACGCAGGGTATTCACCCCTCCACTTT.